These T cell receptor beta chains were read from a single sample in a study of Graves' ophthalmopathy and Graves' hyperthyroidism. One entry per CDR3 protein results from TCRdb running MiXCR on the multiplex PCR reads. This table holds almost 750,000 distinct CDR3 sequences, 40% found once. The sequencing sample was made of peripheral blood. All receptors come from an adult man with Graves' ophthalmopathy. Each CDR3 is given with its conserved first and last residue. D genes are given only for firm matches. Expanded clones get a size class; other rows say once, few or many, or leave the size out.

CDR3nt: TGTGCCAGCAGTGAATGGGGGGGCCAAAGCAATCAGCCCCAGCATTTT
CDR3aa: CASSEWGGQSNQPQHF
j_gene: TRBJ1-5
v_gene: TRBV2
d_gene: NA
abundance: many

CDR3nt: TGTGCCAGCAGTCCCAGTAGCCAAGAGACCCAGTACTTC
CDR3aa: CASSPSSQETQYF
j_gene: TRBJ2-5
v_gene: TRBV12-3/TRBV12-4
d_gene: NA
abundance: many

CDR3nt: TGTGCCAGCAGCCTGGGACAGGGGGACCTTTACGAGCAGTACTTC
CDR3aa: CASSLGQGDLYEQYF
j_gene: TRBJ2-7
v_gene: TRBV7-2
d_gene: TRBD1
abundance: NA

CDR3nt: TGTGCCAGAAGTGACTCTGGGGCCAACGTCCTGACTTTC
CDR3aa: CARSDSGANVLTF
j_gene: TRBJ2-6
v_gene: TRBV7-9
d_gene: NA
abundance: many

CDR3nt: TGTGCCAGCACCCGAGTGGGACAGGGCCTAGAGACCCAGTACTTC
CDR3aa: CASTRVGQGLETQYF
j_gene: TRBJ2-5
v_gene: TRBV12-3/TRBV12-4
d_gene: TRBD1
abundance: NA

CDR3nt: TGCGCCAGCAGCTTGATGTCCACTAGCGGTTCTACCGAGCAGTACTTC
CDR3aa: CASSLMSTSGSTEQYF
j_gene: TRBJ2-7
v_gene: TRBV5-1
d_gene: TRBD2
abundance: NA

CDR3nt: TGCGCCAGCAGCTGGGAGGACAACTTAAGGGACGAGCAGTACTTC
CDR3aa: CASSWEDNLRDEQYF
j_gene: TRBJ2-7
v_gene: TRBV5-1
d_gene: NA
abundance: few

CDR3nt: TGTGCCAGCAGCCCACCGTCCGTTGGGGGTTCCTACGAGCAGTACTTC
CDR3aa: CASSPPSVGGSYEQYF
j_gene: TRBJ2-7
v_gene: TRBV9
d_gene: NA
abundance: few

CDR3nt: TGCAGCGGGAAAGATCCAGCCTTGGGGGGAGGCTACACCTTC
CDR3aa: CSGKDPALGGGYTF
j_gene: TRBJ1-2
v_gene: TRBV29-1
d_gene: NA
abundance: NA

CDR3nt: TGTGCCAGCAGCGCACTCCTAATACAGGGGACGGTGACTGAAGCTTTCTTT
CDR3aa: CASSALLIQGTVTEAFF
j_gene: TRBJ1-1
v_gene: TRBV11-2
d_gene: TRBD1
abundance: NA

CDR3nt: TGTGCCAGGACAGGGGGGCTGGAAAAACTGTTTTTT
CDR3aa: CARTGGLEKLFF
j_gene: TRBJ1-4
v_gene: TRBV25-1
d_gene: TRBD1
abundance: once

CDR3nt: TGTGCCAGCAGCCCCGGGTCCACGCCTAACACTGAAGCTTTCTTT
CDR3aa: CASSPGSTPNTEAFF
j_gene: TRBJ1-1
v_gene: TRBV7-3
d_gene: NA
abundance: many

CDR3nt: TGCGCCAGCAGTGAGTCGGGACCGCGTGGCTACACCTTC
CDR3aa: CASSESGPRGYTF
j_gene: TRBJ1-2
v_gene: TRBV10-2
d_gene: NA
abundance: NA